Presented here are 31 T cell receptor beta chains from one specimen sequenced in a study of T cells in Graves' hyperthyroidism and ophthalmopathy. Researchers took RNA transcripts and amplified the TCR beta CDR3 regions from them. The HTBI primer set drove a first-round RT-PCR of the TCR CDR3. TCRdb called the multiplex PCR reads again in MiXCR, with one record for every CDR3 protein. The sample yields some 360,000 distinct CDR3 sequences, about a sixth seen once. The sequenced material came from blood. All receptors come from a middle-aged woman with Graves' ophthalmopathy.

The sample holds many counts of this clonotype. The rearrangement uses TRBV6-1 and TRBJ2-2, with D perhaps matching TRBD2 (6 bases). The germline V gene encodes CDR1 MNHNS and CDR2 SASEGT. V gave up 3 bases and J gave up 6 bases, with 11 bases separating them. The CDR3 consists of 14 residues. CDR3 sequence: CASSDRTSPGELFF. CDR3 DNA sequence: TGTGCCAGCAGTGACCGTACTAGCCCCGGGGAGCTGTTTTTT.

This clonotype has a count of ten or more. DNA for the CDR3: TGTGCCAGCAGTTTTAGGGGGCTGCACGAGCAGTACTTC. Translation gives CASSFRGLHEQYF. V gene TRBV28 combines with J gene TRBJ2-7; 7 bases are a match to TRBD1. Per germline, CDR1 MDHEN and CDR2 SYDVKM. This CDR3 has 13 amino acids. V lost 3 bases and J lost 5; bases outside the gene matches: 4.

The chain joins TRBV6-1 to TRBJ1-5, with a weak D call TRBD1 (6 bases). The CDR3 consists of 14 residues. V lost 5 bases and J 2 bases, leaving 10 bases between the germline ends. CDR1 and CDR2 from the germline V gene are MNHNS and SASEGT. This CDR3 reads CASSQRTGNQPQHF. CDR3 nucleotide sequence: TGTGCCAGCAGTCAGCGGACAGGCAATCAGCCCCAGCATTTT.

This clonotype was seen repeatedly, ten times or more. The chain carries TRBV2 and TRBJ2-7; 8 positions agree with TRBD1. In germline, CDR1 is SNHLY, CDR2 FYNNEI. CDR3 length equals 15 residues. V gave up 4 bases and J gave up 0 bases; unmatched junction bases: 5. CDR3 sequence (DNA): TGTGCCAGCAGTGTCCGGGACAGGAGCTCCTACGAGCAGTACTTC. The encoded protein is CASSVRDRSSYEQYF.

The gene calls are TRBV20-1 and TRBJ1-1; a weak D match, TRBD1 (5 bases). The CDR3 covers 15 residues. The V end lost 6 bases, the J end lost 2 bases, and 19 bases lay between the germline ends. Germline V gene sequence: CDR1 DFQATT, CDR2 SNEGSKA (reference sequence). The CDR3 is CSASSSGTDNTEAFF. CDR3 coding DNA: TGCAGTGCCAGCTCCTCCGGGACGGATAACACTGAAGCTTTCTTT.

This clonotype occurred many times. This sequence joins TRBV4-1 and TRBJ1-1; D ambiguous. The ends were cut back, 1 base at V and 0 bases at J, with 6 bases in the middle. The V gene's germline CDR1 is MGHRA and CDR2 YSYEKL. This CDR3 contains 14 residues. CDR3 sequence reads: CASSQASVNTEAFF. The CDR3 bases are TGCGCCAGCAGCCAAGCTTCGGTGAACACTGAAGCTTTCTTT.

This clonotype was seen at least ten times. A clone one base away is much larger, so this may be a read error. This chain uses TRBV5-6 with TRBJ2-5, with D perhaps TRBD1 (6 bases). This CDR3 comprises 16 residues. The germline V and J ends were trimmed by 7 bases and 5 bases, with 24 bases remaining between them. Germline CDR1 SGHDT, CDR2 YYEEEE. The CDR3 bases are TGTGCCAGCGGCGGCCAAAGGGGGAGAGGCGGTGAGACCCAGTACTTC. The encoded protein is CASGGQRGRGGETQYF.

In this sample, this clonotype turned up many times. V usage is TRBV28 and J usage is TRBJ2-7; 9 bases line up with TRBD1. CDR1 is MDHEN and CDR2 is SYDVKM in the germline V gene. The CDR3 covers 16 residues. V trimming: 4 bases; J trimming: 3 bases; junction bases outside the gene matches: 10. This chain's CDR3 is CASSYITGTGIYEQYF. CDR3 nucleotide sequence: TGTGCCAGCAGTTATATAACCGGGACAGGGATCTACGAGCAGTACTTC. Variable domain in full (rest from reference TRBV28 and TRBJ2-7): DVKVTQSSRYLVKRTGEKVFLECVQDMDHENMFWYRQDPGLGLRLIYFSYDVKMKEKGDIPEGYSVSREKKERFSLILESASTNQTSMYLCASSYITGTGIYEQYFGPGTRLTVT.

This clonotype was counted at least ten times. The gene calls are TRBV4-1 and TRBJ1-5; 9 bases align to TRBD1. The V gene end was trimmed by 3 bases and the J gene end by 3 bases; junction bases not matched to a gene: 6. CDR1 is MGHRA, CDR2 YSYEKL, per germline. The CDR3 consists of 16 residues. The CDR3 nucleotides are TGCGCCAGCAGCCAGCTGGGGACAGGGATCAATCAGCCCCAGCATTTT. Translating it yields CASSQLGTGINQPQHF.

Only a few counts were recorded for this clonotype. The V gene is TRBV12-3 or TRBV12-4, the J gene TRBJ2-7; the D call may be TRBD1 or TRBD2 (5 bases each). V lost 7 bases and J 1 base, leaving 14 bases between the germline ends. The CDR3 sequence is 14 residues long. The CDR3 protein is CASTPGDGSYEQYF. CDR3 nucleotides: TGTGCCAGCACCCCCGGGGACGGATCCTACGAGCAGTACTTC.

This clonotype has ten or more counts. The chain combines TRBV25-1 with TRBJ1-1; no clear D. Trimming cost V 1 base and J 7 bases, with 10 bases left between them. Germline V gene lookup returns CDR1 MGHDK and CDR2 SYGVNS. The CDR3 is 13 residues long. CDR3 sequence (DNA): TGTGCCAGCAGTGAATTTTGGAAGGTTGAAGCTTTCTTT. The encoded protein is CASSEFWKVEAFF.

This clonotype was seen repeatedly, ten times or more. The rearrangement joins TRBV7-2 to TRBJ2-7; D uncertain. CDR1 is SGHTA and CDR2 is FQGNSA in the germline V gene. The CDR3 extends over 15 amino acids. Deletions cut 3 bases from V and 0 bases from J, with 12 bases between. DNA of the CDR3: TGTGCCAGCAGCTTTGGCTGGGTGAGCTCCTACGAGCAGTACTTC. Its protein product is CASSFGWVSSYEQYF.

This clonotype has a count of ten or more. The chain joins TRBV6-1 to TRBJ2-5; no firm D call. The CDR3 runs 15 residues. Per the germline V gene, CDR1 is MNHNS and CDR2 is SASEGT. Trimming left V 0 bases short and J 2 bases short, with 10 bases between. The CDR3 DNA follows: TGTGCCAGCAGTGAAGCGCGAGGCGCTCAAGAGACCCAGTACTTC. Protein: CASSEARGAQETQYF.

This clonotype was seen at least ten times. In DNA form, the CDR3 reads TGCAGTGCTTGGACACCCGGAGACGATGGCTACACCTTC. This sequence encodes CSAWTPGDDGYTF. V usage is TRBV20-1 and J usage is TRBJ1-2; TRBD1 is a possible D gene (5 bases). The CDR3 sequence is 13 residues long. Germline-derived CDR1 and CDR2 are DFQATT and SNEGSKA (reference sequence). The ends were cut back, 5 bases at V and 6 bases at J, with 16 bases in the middle.

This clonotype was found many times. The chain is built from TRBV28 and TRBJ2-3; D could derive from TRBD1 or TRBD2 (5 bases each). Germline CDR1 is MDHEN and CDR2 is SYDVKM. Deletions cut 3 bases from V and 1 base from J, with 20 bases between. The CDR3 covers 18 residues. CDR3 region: CASSLMGRVAYRTDTQYF. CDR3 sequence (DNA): TGTGCCAGCAGTTTGATGGGGCGGGTAGCGTACCGCACAGATACGCAGTATTTT.

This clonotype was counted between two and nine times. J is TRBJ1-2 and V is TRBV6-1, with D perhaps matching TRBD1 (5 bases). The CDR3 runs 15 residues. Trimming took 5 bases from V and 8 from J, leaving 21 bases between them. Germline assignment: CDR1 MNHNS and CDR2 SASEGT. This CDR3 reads CASSMWDGGLGGYTF. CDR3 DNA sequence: TGTGCCAGCAGTATGTGGGACGGCGGCTTAGGGGGCTACACCTTC.

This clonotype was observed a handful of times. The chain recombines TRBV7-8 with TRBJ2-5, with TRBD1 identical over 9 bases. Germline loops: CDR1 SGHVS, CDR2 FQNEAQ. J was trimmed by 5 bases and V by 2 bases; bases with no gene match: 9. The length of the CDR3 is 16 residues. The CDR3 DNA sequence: TGTGCCAGCAGCTTATCCGGGACAGGGACTGGTGAGACCCAGTACTTC. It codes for CASSLSGTGTGETQYF.

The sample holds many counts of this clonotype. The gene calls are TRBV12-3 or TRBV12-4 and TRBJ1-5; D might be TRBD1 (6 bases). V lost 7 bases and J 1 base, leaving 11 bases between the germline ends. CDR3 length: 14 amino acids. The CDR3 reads CASTQGSSNQPQHF. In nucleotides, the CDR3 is TGTGCCAGCACCCAGGGGTCAAGCAATCAGCCCCAGCATTTT.

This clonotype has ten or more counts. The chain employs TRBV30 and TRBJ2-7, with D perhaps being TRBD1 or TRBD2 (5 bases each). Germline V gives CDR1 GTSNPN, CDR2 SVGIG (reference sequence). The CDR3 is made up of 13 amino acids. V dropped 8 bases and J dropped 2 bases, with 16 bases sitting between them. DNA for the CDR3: TGTGCCAACAGGCCAGAGGGGACCTACGAGCAGTACTTC. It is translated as CANRPEGTYEQYF.

The CDR3 nucleotides read TGTGCCAGCAGTTACGGCGCCGCCAGCTACGAGCAGTACTTC. Translation gives CASSYGAASYEQYF. This chain uses TRBV6-2 or TRBV6-3 with TRBJ2-7; D is undetermined. Germline lookup yields CDR1 MNHEY and CDR2 SVGEGT. The V end was cut by 2 bases, the J end by 3 bases, with 11 bases between. The CDR3 has 14 amino acids.

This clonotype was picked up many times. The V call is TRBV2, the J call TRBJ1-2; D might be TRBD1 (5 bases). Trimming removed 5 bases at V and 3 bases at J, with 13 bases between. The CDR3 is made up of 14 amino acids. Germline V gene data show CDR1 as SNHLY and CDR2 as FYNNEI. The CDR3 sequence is CASSRQSRDYGYTF. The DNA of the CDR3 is TGTGCCAGCAGTCGTCAGAGCAGGGACTATGGCTACACCTTC.

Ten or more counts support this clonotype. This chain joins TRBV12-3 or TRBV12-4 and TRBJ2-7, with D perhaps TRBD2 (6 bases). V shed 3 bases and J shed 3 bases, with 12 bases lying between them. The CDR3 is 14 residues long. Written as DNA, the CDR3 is TGTGCCAGCAGTTTTGGGGGACTCTTCTACGAGCAGTACTTC. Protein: CASSFGGLFYEQYF.

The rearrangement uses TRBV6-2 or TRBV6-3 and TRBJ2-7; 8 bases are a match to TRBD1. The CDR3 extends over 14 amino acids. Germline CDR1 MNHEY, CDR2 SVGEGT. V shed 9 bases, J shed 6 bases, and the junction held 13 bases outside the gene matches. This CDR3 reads CASSSRDRLAEQYF. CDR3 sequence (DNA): TGTGCCAGTTCATCTAGGGACAGGCTAGCCGAGCAGTACTTC.

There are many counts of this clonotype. The CDR3 nucleotides read TGTGCCAGCAGTTTCACGGACAGGCGATCTAACTATGGCTACACCTTC. It codes for CASSFTDRRSNYGYTF. The chain uses TRBV28 and TRBJ1-2; 7 nucleotides line up with TRBD1. The CDR3 consists of 16 residues. Per the germline V gene, CDR1 is MDHEN and CDR2 is SYDVKM. With V trimmed by 3 bases and J by 0 bases, 7 bases remained unmatched.

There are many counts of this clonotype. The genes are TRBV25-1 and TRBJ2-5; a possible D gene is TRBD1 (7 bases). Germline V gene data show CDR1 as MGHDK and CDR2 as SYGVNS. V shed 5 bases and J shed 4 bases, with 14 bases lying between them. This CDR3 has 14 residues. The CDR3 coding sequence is TGTGCCAGCAGTTATCGACAGGGAGGAGAGACCCAGTACTTC. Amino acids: CASSYRQGGETQYF.

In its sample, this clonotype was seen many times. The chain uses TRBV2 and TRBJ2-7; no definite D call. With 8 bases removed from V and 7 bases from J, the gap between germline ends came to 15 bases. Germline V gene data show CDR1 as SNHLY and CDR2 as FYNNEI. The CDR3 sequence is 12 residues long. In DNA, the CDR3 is TGTGCCAGCCGGGCCACAATACGGGAGCAGTACTTC. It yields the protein CASRATIREQYF.

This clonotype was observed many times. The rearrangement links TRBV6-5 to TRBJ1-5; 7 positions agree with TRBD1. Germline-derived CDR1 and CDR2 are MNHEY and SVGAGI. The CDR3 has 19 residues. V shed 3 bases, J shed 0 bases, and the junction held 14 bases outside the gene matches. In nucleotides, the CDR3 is TGTGCCAGCAGTTATTCGCCCCCGGGACAGCACTATAGCAATCAGCCCCAGCATTTT. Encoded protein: CASSYSPPGQHYSNQPQHF.

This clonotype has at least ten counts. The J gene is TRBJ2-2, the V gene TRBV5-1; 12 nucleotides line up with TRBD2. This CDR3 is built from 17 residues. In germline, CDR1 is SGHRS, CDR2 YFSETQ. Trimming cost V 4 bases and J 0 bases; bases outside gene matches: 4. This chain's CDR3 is CASSQRTSGTNTGELFF. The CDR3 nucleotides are TGCGCCAGCAGCCAAAGGACTAGCGGGACGAACACCGGGGAGCTGTTTTTT.

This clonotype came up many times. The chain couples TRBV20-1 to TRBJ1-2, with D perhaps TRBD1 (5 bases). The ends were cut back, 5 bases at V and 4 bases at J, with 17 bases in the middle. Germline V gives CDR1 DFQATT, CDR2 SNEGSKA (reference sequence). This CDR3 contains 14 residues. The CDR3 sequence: CSADYRLLLYGYTF. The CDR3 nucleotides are TGCAGTGCTGATTACAGGCTATTACTCTATGGCTACACCTTC.

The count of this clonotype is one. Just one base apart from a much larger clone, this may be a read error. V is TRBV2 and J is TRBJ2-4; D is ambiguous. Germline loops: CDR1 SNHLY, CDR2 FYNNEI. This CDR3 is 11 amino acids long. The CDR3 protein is CTSSAGDIQYF. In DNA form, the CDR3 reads TGTACCAGCTCCGCCGGAGACATTCAGTACTTC.

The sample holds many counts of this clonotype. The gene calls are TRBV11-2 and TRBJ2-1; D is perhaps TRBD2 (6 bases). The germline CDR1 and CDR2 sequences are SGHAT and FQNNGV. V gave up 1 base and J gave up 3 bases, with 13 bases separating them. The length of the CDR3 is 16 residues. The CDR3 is CASSLGGGVGYNEQFF. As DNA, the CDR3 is TGTGCCAGCAGCTTAGGAGGCGGGGTAGGCTACAATGAGCAGTTCTTC.